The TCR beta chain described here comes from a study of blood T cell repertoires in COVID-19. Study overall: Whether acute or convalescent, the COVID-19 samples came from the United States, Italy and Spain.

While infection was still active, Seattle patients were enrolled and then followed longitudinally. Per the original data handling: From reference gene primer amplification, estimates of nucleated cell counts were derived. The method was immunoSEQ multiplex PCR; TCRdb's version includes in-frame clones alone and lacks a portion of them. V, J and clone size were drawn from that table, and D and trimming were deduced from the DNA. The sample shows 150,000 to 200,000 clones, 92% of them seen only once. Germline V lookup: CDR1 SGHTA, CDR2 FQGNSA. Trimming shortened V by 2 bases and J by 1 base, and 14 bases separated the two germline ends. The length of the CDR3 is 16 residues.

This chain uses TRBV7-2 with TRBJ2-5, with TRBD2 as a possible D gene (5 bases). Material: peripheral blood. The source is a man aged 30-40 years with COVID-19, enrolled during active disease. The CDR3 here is CASSLYMGGPQETQYF. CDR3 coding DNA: TGTGCCAGCAGCTTATATATGGGCGGGCCCCAAGAGACCCAGTACTTC.